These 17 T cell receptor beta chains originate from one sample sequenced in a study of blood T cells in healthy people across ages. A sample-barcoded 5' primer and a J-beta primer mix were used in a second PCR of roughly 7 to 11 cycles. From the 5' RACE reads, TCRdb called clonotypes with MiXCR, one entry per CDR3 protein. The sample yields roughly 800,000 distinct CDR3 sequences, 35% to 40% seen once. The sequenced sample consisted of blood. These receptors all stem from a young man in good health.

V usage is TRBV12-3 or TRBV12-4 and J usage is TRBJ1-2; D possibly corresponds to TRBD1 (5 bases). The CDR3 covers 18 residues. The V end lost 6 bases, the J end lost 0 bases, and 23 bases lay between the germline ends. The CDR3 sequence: CASSPPPSDRLANYGYTF. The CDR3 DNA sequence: TGTGCCAGCAGCCCTCCCCCCTCCGACAGATTAGCTAACTATGGCTACACCTTC.

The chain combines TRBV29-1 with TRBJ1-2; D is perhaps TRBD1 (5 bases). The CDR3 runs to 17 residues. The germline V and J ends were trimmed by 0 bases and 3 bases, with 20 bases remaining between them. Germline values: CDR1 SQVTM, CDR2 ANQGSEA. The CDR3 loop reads CSVEESRRGGLDYGYTF. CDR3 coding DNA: TGCAGCGTTGAAGAATCCCGGCGTGGGGGACTTGACTATGGCTACACCTTC.

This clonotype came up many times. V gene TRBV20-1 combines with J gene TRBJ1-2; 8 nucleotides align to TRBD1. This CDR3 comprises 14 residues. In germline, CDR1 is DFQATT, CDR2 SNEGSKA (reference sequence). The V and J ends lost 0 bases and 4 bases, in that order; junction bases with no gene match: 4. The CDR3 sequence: CSARDLGQGYGYTF. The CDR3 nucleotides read TGCAGTGCTAGAGATCTCGGACAGGGCTATGGCTACACCTTC.

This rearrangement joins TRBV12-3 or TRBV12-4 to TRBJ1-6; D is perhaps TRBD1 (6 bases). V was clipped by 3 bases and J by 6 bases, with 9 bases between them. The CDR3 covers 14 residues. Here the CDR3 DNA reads TGTGCCAGCAGTTTTGAACAGGGTAATTCACCCCTCCACTTT. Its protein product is CASSFEQGNSPLHF.

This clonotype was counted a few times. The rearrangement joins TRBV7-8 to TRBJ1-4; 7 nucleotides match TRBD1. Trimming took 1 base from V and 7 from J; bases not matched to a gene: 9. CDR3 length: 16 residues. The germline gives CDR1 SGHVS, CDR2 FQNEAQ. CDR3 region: CASSLGPTGRGEKLFF. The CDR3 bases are TGTGCCAGCAGCTTAGGACCGACAGGGAGGGGTGAAAAACTGTTTTTT.

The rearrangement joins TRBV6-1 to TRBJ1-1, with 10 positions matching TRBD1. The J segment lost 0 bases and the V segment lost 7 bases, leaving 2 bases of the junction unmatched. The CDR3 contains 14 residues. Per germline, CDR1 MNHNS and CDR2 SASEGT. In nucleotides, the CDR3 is TGTGCCAGCACGACAGGGGGCCTGAACACTGAAGCTTTCTTT. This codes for CASTTGGLNTEAFF.

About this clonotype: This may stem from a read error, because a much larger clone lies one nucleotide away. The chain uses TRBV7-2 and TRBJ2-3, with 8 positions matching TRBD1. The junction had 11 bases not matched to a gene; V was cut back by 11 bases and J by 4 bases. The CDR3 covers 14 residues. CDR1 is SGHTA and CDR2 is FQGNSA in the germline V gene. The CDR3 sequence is CAGTPDRESDTQYF. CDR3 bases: TGTGCCGGCACCCCGGACAGGGAATCAGATACGCAGTATTTT.

This CDR3 is CSSTGQSTEAFF. In nucleotides, the CDR3 is TGCAGTTCCACGGGACAGAGCACTGAAGCTTTCTTT. The chain joins TRBV20-1 to TRBJ1-1; TRBD1 matches 7 bases. Germline V gene data show CDR1 as DFQATT and CDR2 as SNEGSKA (reference sequence). This CDR3 is 12 amino acids long. The V gene end was trimmed by 8 bases and the J gene end by 4 bases; junction bases not matched to a gene: 7.

The CDR3: CSARRDRGPTEAFF. Here the CDR3 DNA reads TGCAGTGCTAGGAGGGACAGGGGTCCCACTGAAGCTTTCTTT. V and J are TRBV20-1 and TRBJ1-1; 10 bases agree with TRBD1. V lost 3 bases and J lost 4; bases outside the gene matches: 5. The germline V gene encodes CDR1 DFQATT and CDR2 SNEGSKA (reference sequence). This CDR3 has 14 amino acids.

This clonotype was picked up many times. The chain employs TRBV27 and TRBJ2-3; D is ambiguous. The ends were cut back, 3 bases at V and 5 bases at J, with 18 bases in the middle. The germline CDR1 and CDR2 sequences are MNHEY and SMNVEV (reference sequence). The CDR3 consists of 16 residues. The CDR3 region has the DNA TGTGCCAGCAGTTTCTTAGGAAGGACCGATTTAGATACGCAGTATTTT. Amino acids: CASSFLGRTDLDTQYF.

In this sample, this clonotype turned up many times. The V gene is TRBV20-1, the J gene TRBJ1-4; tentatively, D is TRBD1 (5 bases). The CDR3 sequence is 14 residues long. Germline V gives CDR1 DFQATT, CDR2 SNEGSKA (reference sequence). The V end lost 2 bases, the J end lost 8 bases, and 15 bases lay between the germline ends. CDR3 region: CSARFRGSREKLFF. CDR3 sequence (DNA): TGCAGTGCTAGATTTCGGGGCTCTAGAGAAAAACTGTTTTTT.

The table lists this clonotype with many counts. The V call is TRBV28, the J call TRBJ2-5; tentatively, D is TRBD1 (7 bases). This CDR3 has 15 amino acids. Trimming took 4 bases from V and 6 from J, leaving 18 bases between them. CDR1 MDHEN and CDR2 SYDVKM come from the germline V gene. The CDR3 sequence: CASSSNPRGEKTQYF. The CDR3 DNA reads TGTGCCAGCAGTTCGAACCCCAGGGGGGAAAAGACCCAGTACTTC.

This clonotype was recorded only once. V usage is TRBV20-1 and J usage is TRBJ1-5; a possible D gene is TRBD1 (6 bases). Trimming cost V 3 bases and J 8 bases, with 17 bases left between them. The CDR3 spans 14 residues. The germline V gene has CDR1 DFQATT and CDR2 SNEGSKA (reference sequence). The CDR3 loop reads CSASFSAGEKPQHF. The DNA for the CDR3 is TGCAGTGCTAGTTTTTCTGCAGGGGAGAAGCCCCAGCATTTT.

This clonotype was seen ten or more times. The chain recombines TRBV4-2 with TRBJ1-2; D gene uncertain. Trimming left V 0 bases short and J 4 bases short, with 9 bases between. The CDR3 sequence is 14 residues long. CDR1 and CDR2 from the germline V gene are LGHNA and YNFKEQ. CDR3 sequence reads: CASSQELSAYGYTF. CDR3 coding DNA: TGTGCCAGCAGCCAAGAGTTGTCGGCCTATGGCTACACCTTC.

The DNA of the CDR3 is TGCAGTGCTAGAGGGGGGCAAGAGACCCAGTTCTTC. Encoded protein: CSARGGQETQFF. The chain recombines TRBV20-1 with TRBJ2-1; perhaps TRBD1 as D (6 bases). The CDR3 is made up of 12 amino acids. Per the germline V gene, CDR1 is DFQATT and CDR2 is SNEGSKA (reference sequence). V was cut by 1 base and J by 13 bases, with 14 bases left in between.

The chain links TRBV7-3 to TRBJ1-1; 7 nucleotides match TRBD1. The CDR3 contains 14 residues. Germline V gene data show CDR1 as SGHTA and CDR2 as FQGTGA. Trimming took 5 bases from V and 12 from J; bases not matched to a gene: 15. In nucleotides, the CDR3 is TGTGCCAGCAGCGCCAGCCCAACAGGGGAGAAGACTTTCTTT. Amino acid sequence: CASSASPTGEKTFF.

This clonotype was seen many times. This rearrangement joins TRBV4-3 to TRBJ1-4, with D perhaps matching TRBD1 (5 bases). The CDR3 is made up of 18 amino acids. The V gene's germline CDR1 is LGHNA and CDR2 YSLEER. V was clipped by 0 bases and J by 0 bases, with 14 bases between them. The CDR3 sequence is CASSQDLMTDATNEKLFF. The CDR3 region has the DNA TGCGCCAGCAGCCAAGATCTAATGACAGACGCAACTAATGAAAAACTGTTTTTT.